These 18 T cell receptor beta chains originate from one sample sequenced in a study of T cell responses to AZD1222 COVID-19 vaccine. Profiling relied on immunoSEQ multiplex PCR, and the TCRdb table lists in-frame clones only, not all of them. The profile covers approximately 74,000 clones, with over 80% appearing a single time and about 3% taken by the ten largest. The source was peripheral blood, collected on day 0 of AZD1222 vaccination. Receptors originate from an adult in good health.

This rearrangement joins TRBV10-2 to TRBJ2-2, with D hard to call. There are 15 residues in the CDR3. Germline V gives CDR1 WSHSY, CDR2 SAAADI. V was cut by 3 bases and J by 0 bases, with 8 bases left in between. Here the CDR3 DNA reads TGCGCCAGCAGTGAAACCAGGCCGAACACCGGGGAGCTGTTTTTT. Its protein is CASSETRPNTGELFF.

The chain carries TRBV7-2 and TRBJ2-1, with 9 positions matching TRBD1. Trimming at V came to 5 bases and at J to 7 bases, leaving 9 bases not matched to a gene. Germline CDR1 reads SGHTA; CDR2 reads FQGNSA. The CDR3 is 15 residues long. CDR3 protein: CASSLWTGAQNEQFF. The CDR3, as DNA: TGTGCCAGCAGCCTGTGGACAGGGGCGCAGAATGAGCAGTTCTTC.

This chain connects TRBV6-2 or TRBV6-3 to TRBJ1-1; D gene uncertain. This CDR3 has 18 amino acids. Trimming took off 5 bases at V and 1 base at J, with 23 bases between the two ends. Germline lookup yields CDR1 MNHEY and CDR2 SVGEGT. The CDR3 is CASSPFGRSKRANTEAFF. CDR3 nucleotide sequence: TGTGCCAGCAGTCCCTTTGGACGTTCTAAACGCGCGAACACTGAAGCTTTCTTT.

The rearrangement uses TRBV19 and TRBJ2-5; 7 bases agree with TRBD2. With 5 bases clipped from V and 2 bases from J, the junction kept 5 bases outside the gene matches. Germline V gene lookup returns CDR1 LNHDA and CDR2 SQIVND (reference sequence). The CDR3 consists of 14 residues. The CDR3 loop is CASSLLAEQETQYF. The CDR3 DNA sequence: TGTGCCAGTAGTCTCCTAGCGGAACAAGAGACCCAGTACTTC. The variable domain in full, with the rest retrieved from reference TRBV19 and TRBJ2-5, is DGGITQSPKYLFRKEGQNVTLSCEQNLNHDAMYWYRQDPGQGLRLIYYSQIVNDFQKGDIAEGYSVSREKKESFPLTVTSAQKNPTAFYLCASSLLAEQETQYFGPGTRLLVL.

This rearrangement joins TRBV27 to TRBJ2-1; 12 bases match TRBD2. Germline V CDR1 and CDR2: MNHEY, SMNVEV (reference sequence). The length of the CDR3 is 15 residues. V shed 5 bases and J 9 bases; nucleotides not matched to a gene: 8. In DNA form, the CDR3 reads TGTGCCAGCAGTCCGATACTAGCGGGAGGATTTGAGCAGTTCTTC. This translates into CASSPILAGGFEQFF.

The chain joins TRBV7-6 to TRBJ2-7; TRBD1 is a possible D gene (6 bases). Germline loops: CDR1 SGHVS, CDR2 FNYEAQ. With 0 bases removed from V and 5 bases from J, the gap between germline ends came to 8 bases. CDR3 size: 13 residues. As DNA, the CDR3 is TGTGCCAGCAGCTTAGCGAACAGGGACGAGCAGTACTTC. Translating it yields CASSLANRDEQYF.

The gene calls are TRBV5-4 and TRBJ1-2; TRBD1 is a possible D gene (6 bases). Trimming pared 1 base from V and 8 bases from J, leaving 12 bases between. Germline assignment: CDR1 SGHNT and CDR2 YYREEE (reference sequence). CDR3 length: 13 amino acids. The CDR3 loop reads CASSLRGAGGYTF. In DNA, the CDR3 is TGTGCCAGCAGCTTGCGGGGGGCTGGGGGCTACACCTTC.

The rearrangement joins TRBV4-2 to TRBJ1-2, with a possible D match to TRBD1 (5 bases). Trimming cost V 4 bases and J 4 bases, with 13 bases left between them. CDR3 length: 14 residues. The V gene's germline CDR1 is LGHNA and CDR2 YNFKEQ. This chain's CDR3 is CASSPRGGGYGYTF. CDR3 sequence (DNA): TGTGCCAGCAGCCCCCGGGGGGGAGGCTATGGCTACACCTTC.

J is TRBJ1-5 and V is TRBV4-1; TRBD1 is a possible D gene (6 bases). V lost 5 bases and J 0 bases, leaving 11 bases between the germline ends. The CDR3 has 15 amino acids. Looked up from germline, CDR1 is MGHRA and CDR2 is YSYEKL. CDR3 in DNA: TGCGCCAGCAGCTACCGGGACAATAGCAATCAGCCCCAGCATTTT. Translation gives CASSYRDNSNQPQHF.

The CDR3 nucleotides read TGTGCCAGCAGCTTCGGGCAGGGCTATGGCTACACCTTC. Translation: CASSFGQGYGYTF. The genes are TRBV7-9 and TRBJ1-2, with D possibly being TRBD1 (5 bases). The CDR3 length is 13 residues. Per the germline V gene, CDR1 is SEHNR and CDR2 is FQNEAQ (reference sequence). V was trimmed by 3 bases and J by 4 bases, leaving 9 bases between them.

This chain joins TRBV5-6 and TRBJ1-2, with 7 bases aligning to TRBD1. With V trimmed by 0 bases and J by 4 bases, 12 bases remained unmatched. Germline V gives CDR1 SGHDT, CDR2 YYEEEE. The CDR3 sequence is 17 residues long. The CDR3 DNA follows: TGTGCCAGCAGCTTGGCCGGCAGGGGGGACCCCCTCTATGGCTACACCTTC. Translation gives CASSLAGRGDPLYGYTF.

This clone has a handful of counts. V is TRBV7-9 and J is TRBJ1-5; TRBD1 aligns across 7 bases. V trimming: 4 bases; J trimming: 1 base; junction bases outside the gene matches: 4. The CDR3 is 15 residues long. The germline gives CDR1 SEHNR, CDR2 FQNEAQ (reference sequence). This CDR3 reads CASSSDRASNQPQHF. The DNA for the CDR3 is TGTGCCAGCAGCTCCGACAGGGCAAGCAATCAGCCCCAGCATTTT. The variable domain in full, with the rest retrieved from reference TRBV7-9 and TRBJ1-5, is DTGVSQNPRHKITKRGQNVTFRCDPISEHNRLYWYRQTLGQGPEFLTYFQNEAQLEKSRLLSDRFSAERPKGSFSTLEIQRTEQGDSAMYLCASSSDRASNQPQHFGDGTRLSIL.

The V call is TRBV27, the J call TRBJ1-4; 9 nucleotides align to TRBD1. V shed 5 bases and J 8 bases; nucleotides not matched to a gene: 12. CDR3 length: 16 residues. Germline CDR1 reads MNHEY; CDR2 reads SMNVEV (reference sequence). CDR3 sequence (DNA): TGTGCCAGCAGTCCCATCCGGGACAGGGATCGGGAAAAACTGTTTTTT. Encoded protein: CASSPIRDRDREKLFF. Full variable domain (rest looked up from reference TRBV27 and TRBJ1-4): EAQVTQNPRYLITVTGKKLTVTCSQNMNHEYMSWYRQDPGLGLRQIYYSMNVEVTDKGDVPEGYKVSRKEKRNFPLILESPSPNQTSLYFCASSPIRDRDREKLFFGSGTQLSVL.

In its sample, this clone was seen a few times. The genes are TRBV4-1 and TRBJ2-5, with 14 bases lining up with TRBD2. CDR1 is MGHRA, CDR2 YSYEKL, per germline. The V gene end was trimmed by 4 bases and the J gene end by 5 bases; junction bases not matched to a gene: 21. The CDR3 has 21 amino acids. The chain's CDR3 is CASSPWEGLAGASGWGETQYF. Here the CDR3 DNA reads TGCGCCAGCAGCCCATGGGAGGGACTAGCGGGAGCTTCTGGTTGGGGGGAGACCCAGTACTTC.

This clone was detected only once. CDR3: CASSLLAGGPYNEQFF. Written as DNA, the CDR3 is TGTGCCAGCAGTTTATTGGCGGGAGGACCCTACAATGAGCAGTTCTTC. This chain links TRBV27 with TRBJ2-1, with 8 bases matching TRBD2. This CDR3 is 16 amino acids long. Germline lookup yields CDR1 MNHEY and CDR2 SMNVEV (reference sequence). Unmatched junction bases numbered 4, after V lost 1 base and J lost 2 bases.

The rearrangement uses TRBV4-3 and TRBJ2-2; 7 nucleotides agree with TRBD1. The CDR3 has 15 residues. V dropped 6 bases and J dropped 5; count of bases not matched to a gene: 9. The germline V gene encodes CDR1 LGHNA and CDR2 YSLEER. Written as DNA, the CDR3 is TGCGCCAGCAGAGGGGACAGCCGAGGGACCGGGGAGCTGTTTTTT. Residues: CASRGDSRGTGELFF.

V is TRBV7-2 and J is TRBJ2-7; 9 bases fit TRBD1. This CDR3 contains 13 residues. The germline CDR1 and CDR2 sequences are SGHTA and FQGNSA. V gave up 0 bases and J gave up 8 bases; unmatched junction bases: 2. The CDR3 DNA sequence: TGTGCCAGCAGCTTAGCGGGACAGGGTAAGCAGTACTTC. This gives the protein CASSLAGQGKQYF. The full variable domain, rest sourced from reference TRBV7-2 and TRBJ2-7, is GAGVSQSPSNKVTEKGKDVELRCDPISGHTALYWYRQSLGQGLEFLIYFQGNSAPDKSGLPSDRFSAERTGGSVSTLTIQRTQQEDSAVYLCASSLAGQGKQYFGPGTRLTVT.

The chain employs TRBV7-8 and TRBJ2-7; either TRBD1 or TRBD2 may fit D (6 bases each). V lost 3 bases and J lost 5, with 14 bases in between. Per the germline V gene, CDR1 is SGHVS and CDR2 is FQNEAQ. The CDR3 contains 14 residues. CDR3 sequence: CASSLQDRGDEQYF. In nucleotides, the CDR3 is TGTGCCAGCAGCTTGCAGGATAGGGGGGACGAGCAGTACTTC.